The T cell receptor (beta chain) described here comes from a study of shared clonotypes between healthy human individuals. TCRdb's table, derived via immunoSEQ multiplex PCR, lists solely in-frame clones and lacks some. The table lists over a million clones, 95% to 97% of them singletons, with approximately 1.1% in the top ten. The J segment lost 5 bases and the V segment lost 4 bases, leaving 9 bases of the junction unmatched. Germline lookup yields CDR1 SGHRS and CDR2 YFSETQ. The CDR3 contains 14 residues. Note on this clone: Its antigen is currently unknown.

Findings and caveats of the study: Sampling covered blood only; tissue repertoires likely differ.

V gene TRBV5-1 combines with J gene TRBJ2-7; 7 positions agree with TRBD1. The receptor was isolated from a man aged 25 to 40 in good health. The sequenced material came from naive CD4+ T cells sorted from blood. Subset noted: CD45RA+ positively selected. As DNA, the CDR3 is TGCGCCAGCAGCGTGGGACAGCTCCTTGACGAGCAGTACTTC. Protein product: CASSVGQLLDEQYF.